This record concerns one TCR beta chain sequence. This sample is drawn from a study of regulatory T cells in long-lasting Graves disease. Trimming removed 0 bases at V and 0 bases at J, with 11 bases between. Germline-derived CDR1 and CDR2 are DFQATT and SNEGSKA (reference sequence). CDR3 size: 15 residues. Arm-PCR of CDR3 regions and iRepertoire HTBI primers were used to build TCR beta libraries. In TCRdb, the multiplex PCR reads were re-called with MiXCR into one record per CDR3 protein. Of over 500,000 distinct CDR3 sequences detected, about 16% appear once; the ten largest clones hold 9.5% to 15%. Time point indicated: newly diagnosed GD, antithyroid drugs for less than 3 months. PBMC RNA was the source of the TCR library. This sample also appeared in a second study, on T cells in Graves' hyperthyroidism and ophthalmopathy. That source notes: Model predictions of ophthalmopathy came a median approximately 6 months before onset.

The TCR sequence derives from a young man with Graves disease. The sequenced sample was peripheral blood mononuclear cells (PBMCs), obtained at new diagnosis, from a patient treated with antithyroid drugs. The chain combines TRBV20-1 with TRBJ1-2, with no clear D. The CDR3, as DNA: TGCAGTGCTAGAGAATCGGGGAGCACTAACTATGGCTACACCTTC. The encoded protein is CSARESGSTNYGYTF.